This T cell receptor (beta chain) was captured in a study of cytomegalovirus exposure and HLA in healthy donors. General observations from the study: When the data were analyzed later, several of the most significant clusters appeared to be linked to common viral pathogens.

PCR was performed using 60 Vbeta and 13 Jbeta primers. Authors' methods: In a later analysis, the count reached about 75 million unique TCR beta chains, with roughly 9.9 million shared. TCRdb's copy holds only in-frame clones and misses some; the assay was immunoSEQ multiplex PCR. The V and J calls and the clone size are those of that table, but D and trimming were determined from the DNA. This sample has 100,000 to 150,000 clones, with roughly 72% found just once. On this clone: Its antigen remains unidentified.

Per germline, CDR1 MNHEY and CDR2 SVGAGI. The length of the CDR3 is 13 residues. Trimming at V came to 6 bases and at J to 1 base, leaving 3 bases not matched to a gene. The source of this sequence is a man aged 35-49 years in good health and CMV-seropositive. The specimen sequenced was PBMCs. V gene TRBV6-5 combines with J gene TRBJ2-7, with 7 bases identical to TRBD2. DNA of the CDR3: TGTGCCAGCAGAAACGGGGGGTCCTACGAGCAGTACTTC. Encoded protein: CASRNGGSYEQYF.